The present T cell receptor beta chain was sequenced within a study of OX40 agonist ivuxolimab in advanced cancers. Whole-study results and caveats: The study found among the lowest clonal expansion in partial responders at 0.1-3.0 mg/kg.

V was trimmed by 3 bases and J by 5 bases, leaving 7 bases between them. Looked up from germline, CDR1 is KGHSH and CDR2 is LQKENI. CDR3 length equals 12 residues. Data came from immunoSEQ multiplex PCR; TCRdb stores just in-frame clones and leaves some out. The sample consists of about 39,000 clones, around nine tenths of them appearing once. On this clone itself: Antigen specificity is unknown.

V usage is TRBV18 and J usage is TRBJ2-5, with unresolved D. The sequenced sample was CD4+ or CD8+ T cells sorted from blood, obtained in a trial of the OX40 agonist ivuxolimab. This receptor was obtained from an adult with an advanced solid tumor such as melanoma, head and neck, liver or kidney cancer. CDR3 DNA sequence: TGTGCCAGCTCACCCGAGAGTGAGACCCAGTACTTC. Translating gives CASSPESETQYF.